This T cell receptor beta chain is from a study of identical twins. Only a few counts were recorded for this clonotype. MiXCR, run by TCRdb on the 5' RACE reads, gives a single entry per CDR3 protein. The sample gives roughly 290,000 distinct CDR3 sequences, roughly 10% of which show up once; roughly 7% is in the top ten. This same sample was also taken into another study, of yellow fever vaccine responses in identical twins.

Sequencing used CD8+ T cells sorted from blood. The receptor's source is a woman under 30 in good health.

This CDR3 is CASSLASEVTYEQYF. CDR3 nucleotide sequence: TGTGCCAGCAGCTTAGCTAGCGAGGTGACCTACGAGCAGTACTTC. The rearrangement links TRBV7-6 to TRBJ2-7; a possible D gene is TRBD2 (5 bases). CDR3 length equals 15 residues. Trimming took 0 bases from V and 2 from J, leaving 11 bases between them. Germline loops: CDR1 SGHVS, CDR2 FNYEAQ.